This T cell receptor beta chain was captured by sequencing in a study of T cells in Graves' hyperthyroidism and ophthalmopathy. RNA transcripts yielded amplified TCR beta CDR3 regions. The study used the HTBI primer set for a first-round RT-PCR of the TCR CDR3. TCRdb re-derived calls from the multiplex PCR reads in MiXCR, one entry per CDR3 protein. Counted here are approximately 600,000 distinct CDR3 sequences, 12% to 15% occurring once; the ten biggest clones make up roughly 7.7%. This clonotype has just a few counts. Disease lasting under 3 months, a NOSPECS grade of at least 4, and a Clinical Activity Score of at least 3 were features of the ophthalmopathy patients. Patients showing uncontrolled infection, other autoimmune disease, pregnancy or lactation were ineligible. The diagnoses drew upon clinical symptoms, serum thyroxine and TRAb, thyroid ultrasound and orbital computed tomography. Germline CDR1 reads MNHEY; CDR2 reads SMNVEV (reference sequence). The CDR3 covers 16 residues. V shed 5 bases and J shed 5 bases, with 20 bases lying between them.

The chain is built from TRBV27 and TRBJ2-3, with D unresolved. The sequenced sample was blood. The receptor was derived from a woman under 30 with Graves' ophthalmopathy. The CDR3 sequence is CASSPLRPLQIDTQYF. Written as DNA, the CDR3 is TGTGCCAGCAGTCCGCTGCGTCCTCTCCAGATAGATACGCAGTATTTT.